The 13 T cell receptor beta chains below come from one sample, sequenced in a study of blood T cell repertoires in COVID-19. TCRdb's copy holds only in-frame clones and misses some; the assay was immunoSEQ multiplex PCR. This table holds 200,000 to 250,000 clones, over 75% found once. Sequencing was done on a sample of peripheral blood. All receptors derive from a man in his forties or fifties with active or convalescent COVID-19.

The gene calls are TRBV29-1 and TRBJ2-1, with TRBD2 identical over 11 bases. The germline CDR1 and CDR2 sequences are SQVTM and ANQGSEA. This CDR3 region has 14 residues. Germline trimming cut 6 bases from V and 2 bases from J; bases unmatched to any gene: 3. The CDR3 DNA follows: TGCAGCGTCGAGGGACTAGCGGCCTACAATGAGCAGTTCTTC. It codes for CSVEGLAAYNEQFF.

This chain connects TRBV5-6 to TRBJ1-1; 10 positions agree with TRBD1. From germline, CDR1 is SGHDT and CDR2 YYEEEE. The CDR3 contains 12 residues. The junction had 2 bases not matched to a gene; V was cut back by 2 bases and J by 10 bases. The CDR3 region is CASSLRQGAAFF. CDR3 bases: TGTGCCAGCAGCTTAAGACAGGGGGCAGCTTTCTTT.

The chain is built from TRBV19 and TRBJ1-1; TRBD1 matches 8 bases. The CDR3 has 14 residues. The germline gives CDR1 LNHDA, CDR2 SQIVND (reference sequence). V was pared by 7 bases and J by 1 base, with 5 bases of the junction left unmatched. The CDR3 protein is CASKDRERNTEAFF. The DNA of the CDR3 is TGTGCCAGTAAGGACAGGGAGAGGAACACTGAAGCTTTCTTT.

The chain employs TRBV5-1 and TRBJ2-3; D might be TRBD2 (7 bases). The germline CDR1 and CDR2 sequences are SGHRS and YFSETQ. CDR3 size: 15 residues. Trimming pared 3 bases from V and 4 bases from J, leaving 15 bases between. Here the CDR3 reads CASSSTGGWADTQYF. DNA for the CDR3: TGCGCCAGCAGCTCAACGGGGGGCTGGGCAGATACGCAGTATTTT. Looking up the rest from reference TRBV5-1 and TRBJ2-3 gives the full variable domain: KAGVTQTPRYLIKTRGQQVTLSCSPISGHRSVSWYQQTPGQGLQFLFEYFSETQRNKGNFPGRFSGRQFSNSRSEMNVSTLELGDSALYLCASSSTGGWADTQYFGPGTRLTVL.

The CDR3 DNA is TGTGCCACCGAACTGGGCGGGGGGGCTGATACGCAGTATTTT. It yields the protein CATELGGGADTQYF. The rearrangement links TRBV2 to TRBJ2-3; the match to TRBD2 covers 9 bases. The length of the CDR3 is 14 residues. V dropped 10 bases and J dropped 6; count of bases not matched to a gene: 11. Germline-derived CDR1 and CDR2 are SNHLY and FYNNEI.

In regard to this clone: At the DNA level, this CDR3 is encoded by other sequences in the same sample as well. CDR3 loop: CASGFTRDRGRLGYTF. The CDR3 DNA is TGTGCTAGTGGTTTTACCCGGGACAGGGGGCGTCTTGGCTACACCTTC. V usage is TRBV12-5 and J usage is TRBJ1-2; 12 bases align to TRBD1. The germline V gene has CDR1 LGHNT and CDR2 FRNRAP. V lost 3 bases, J lost 7 bases, and 9 bases stayed unmatched. This CDR3 is built from 16 residues.

The CDR3 loop reads CASSEGLLYEQYF. CDR3 nucleotides: TGTGCCAGCAGTGAAGGACTCCTCTACGAGCAGTACTTC. The chain couples TRBV6-1 to TRBJ2-7; no firm D call. The CDR3 spans 13 residues. The V gene's germline CDR1 is MNHNS and CDR2 SASEGT. The V gene lost 1 base and the J gene lost 3 bases, with 7 bases spanning the gap.

This chain connects TRBV18 to TRBJ2-4; 9 positions agree with TRBD1. CDR1 KGHSH and CDR2 LQKENI come from the germline V gene. The V and J ends lost 0 bases and 8 bases, in that order; junction bases with no gene match: 8. The CDR3 is 16 amino acids. The CDR3 sequence is CASSPPGQGAWDIQYF. In DNA, the CDR3 is TGTGCCAGCTCACCACCGGGACAGGGCGCCTGGGACATTCAGTACTTC.

The chain has TRBV5-1 and TRBJ1-5; D is undetermined. Germline assignment: CDR1 SGHRS and CDR2 YFSETQ. Trimming stripped 0 bases from V and 4 bases from J, with 14 bases between. This CDR3 comprises 16 residues. The CDR3 sequence: CASSLGVEEGNQPQHF. In DNA form, the CDR3 reads TGCGCCAGCAGCTTGGGGGTGGAGGAGGGAAATCAGCCCCAGCATTTT. Variable domain in full (rest from reference TRBV5-1 and TRBJ1-5): KAGVTQTPRYLIKTRGQQVTLSCSPISGHRSVSWYQQTPGQGLQFLFEYFSETQRNKGNFPGRFSGRQFSNSRSEMNVSTLELGDSALYLCASSLGVEEGNQPQHFGDGTRLSIL.

This chain links TRBV7-3 with TRBJ2-5; 13 nucleotides agree with TRBD2. The CDR3 contains 16 residues. Looked up from germline, CDR1 is SGHTA and CDR2 is FQGTGA. The V segment lost 2 bases and the J segment 2 bases; nucleotides outside the gene matches: 2. CDR3 residues: CASSLGLAGEQETQYF. CDR3 in DNA: TGTGCCAGCAGCTTAGGACTAGCGGGAGAGCAAGAGACCCAGTACTTC.

This clone has more than one count but fewer than ten. V is TRBV6-7 and J is TRBJ2-7; D is unresolved. TRBV6-7 is recorded as an ORF, its role being uncertain. V gave up 5 bases and J gave up 7 bases, with 9 bases separating them. The CDR3 runs 11 residues. This chain's CDR3 is CASSGDGEQYF. CDR3 bases: TGTGCCAGCAGTGGCGACGGGGAGCAGTACTTC.

V usage is TRBV7-9 and J usage is TRBJ1-3; TRBD1 might be the D (5 bases). The CDR3 extends over 14 amino acids. The germline V gene has CDR1 SEHNR and CDR2 FQNEAQ (reference sequence). V was clipped by 5 bases and J by 6 bases, with 14 bases between them. In nucleotides, the CDR3 is TGTGCCAGCAGCCCCCCGGGCAGGGAAAACACCATATATTTT. Its protein product is CASSPPGRENTIYF.

CDR3 bases: TGTGCCAGCAGGTCGACGGACAGGATAAATCAGCCCCAGCATTTT. This sequence encodes CASRSTDRINQPQHF. The chain combines TRBV27 with TRBJ1-5, with 7 bases identical to TRBD1. Germline V gene data show CDR1 as MNHEY and CDR2 as SMNVEV (reference sequence). V shed 6 bases and J 4 bases; nucleotides not matched to a gene: 9. The CDR3 is 15 amino acids.